These T cell receptor beta chains were read from a single sample in a study of CD8 T cells in ankylosing spondylitis. In TCRdb, the 5' RACE reads were re-called with MiXCR into one record per CDR3 protein. The table includes about 540,000 distinct CDR3 sequences, roughly 13% detected once. The sample consisted of blood, either unsorted or a sorted T cell fraction (not recorded which). The receptors come from a male donor with ankylosing spondylitis. The CDR3 runs from the conserved cysteine through the conserved F or W. A D gene is named only where the DNA matches it firmly. For some rows the clone size is stated as once, few or many, or as a class when expanded; others skip it.

CDR3nt,CDR3aa,abundance,d_gene,j_gene,v_gene
TGTGCCAGCAGCTTAAAGTACGGAAGCGAGCTGTTTTTT,CASSLKYGSELFF,few,-,TRBJ1-4,TRBV7-2
TGTGCCAGCAGCTGGAGGGGGGAGACCCAGTACTTC,CASSWRGETQYF,-,-,TRBJ2-5,TRBV5-5
TGTGCCACCAGCAGATCGGGGACTAGCGCTTTGGAGACCCAGTACTTC,CATSRSGTSALETQYF,few,TRBD2,TRBJ2-5,TRBV15
TGCGCCAGCAGCCTCCCCCCAGGGGGCACTGAAGCTTTCTTT,CASSLPPGGTEAFF,few,TRBD1,TRBJ1-1,TRBV5-1
TGTGCCAGCAGTCGATTCCACGGGTCTCCCCCAGGGGATAAGCAGTTCTTC,CASSRFHGSPPGDKQFF,few,-,TRBJ2-1,TRBV2
TGTGCCAGCTCACCCCGAAACGATAACTATGGCTACACCTTC,CASSPRNDNYGYTF,-,-,TRBJ1-2,TRBV18
TGCAGTGCTAGCCAGGGAGGTCAGCCCCAGCATTTT,CSASQGGQPQHF,-,-,TRBJ1-5,TRBV20-1
TGTGCCAGCAGCCAAGGACTAGTAAGACAGGGCACAGATACGCAGTATTTT,CASSQGLVRQGTDTQYF,once,-,TRBJ2-3,TRBV3-1
TGTGCCAGCAGCCCCCGACTAGCGGGAGCGAACAATGAGCAGTTCTTC,CASSPRLAGANNEQFF,many,TRBD2,TRBJ2-1,TRBV7-2
TGTGCCACCAGCCTAGGAGTATCGACCCAGTACTTC,CATSLGVSTQYF,-,-,TRBJ2-5,TRBV15
TGTGCCAGCAGCCAAGGGGATAGCGGGGATACGCAGTATTTT,CASSQGDSGDTQYF,many,TRBD2,TRBJ2-3,TRBV4-2
TGTGCCAGCAGCTCAAGAAGCGGGAGCTCCTACAATGAGCAGTTCTTC,CASSSRSGSSYNEQFF,-,TRBD2,TRBJ2-1,TRBV11-2
TGTGCCAGCAGCTCGACGGGGCACAATGAGCAGTTCTTC,CASSSTGHNEQFF,-,-,TRBJ2-1,TRBV13
TGTGCCAGCAGGACAGGTTTTATCTCCTACGAGCAGTACTTC,CASRTGFISYEQYF,-,-,TRBJ2-7,TRBV2
TGCAGCGTTAGAGGACAGGGGAGGACTTTCTTT,CSVRGQGRTFF,few,TRBD1,TRBJ1-1,TRBV29-1
TGCGCCAGCAGCGCGGACAGATCTTCCTATGGCTACACCTTC,CASSADRSSYGYTF,few,-,TRBJ1-2,TRBV5-1
TGCAGTGCTAGATGGGCGCGGGAGGGATTCGAGCAGTACTTC,CSARWAREGFEQYF,-,TRBD2,TRBJ2-7,TRBV20-1
TGCGCCAGCAGCTTGTGGGACAGGGGCGCACATGAGCAGTTCTTC,CASSLWDRGAHEQFF,-,TRBD1,TRBJ2-1,TRBV5-1
TGCAGTGCTGGCCCGGGGACCCAGTACTTC,CSAGPGTQYF,-,-,TRBJ2-5,TRBV20-1
TGCAGCGTTGGGGGAGGAAGACTAGAGACCCAGTACTTC,CSVGGGRLETQYF,-,-,TRBJ2-5,TRBV29-1